A selection of T cell receptor beta chains follows, all from one sample in a study of cytomegalovirus exposure and HLA in healthy donors. TCRdb keeps only in-frame clones here, not all; method: immunoSEQ multiplex PCR. The table shows about 110,000 clones, with roughly 73% occurring only once. The sequencing input was PBMCs. The receptors stem from a man in his thirties or forties in good health and CMV-seronegative. The CDR3 runs from the conserved cysteine through the conserved F or W. A D gene is named only where the DNA matches it firmly. The size field is filled for only some rows; it gives once, few, many or a size class.

V	D	size	J	DNA	CDR3
TRBV13	.	.	TRBJ2-7	TGTGCCAGCAGCTTGACAGATTTGGGGAGGCGCGAGCAGTACTTC	CASSLTDLGRREQYF
TRBV5-4	.	.	TRBJ2-2	TGTGCCAGCAGCTTGGGTCGGCAGGGGACCGGGGAGCCGTTTTTT	CASSLGRQGTGEPFF
TRBV27	TRBD1	.	TRBJ2-7	TGTGCCAGCAGTTTAAGGACAGGCCACGAGCAGTACTTC	CASSLRTGHEQYF
TRBV30	TRBD1	.	TRBJ2-7	TGTGCCTGGGACCGCCGGGACAGGGGGCCCTACGAGCAGTACTTC	CAWDRRDRGPYEQYF
TRBV6-1	TRBD2	.	TRBJ2-5	TGTGCCACCAGGGTACTAGCGGACCAAGAGACCCAGTACTTC	CATRVLADQETQYF
TRBV9	.	few	TRBJ1-4	TGTGCCAGCAGCGGACCCGGGACAAGGGGTGAAAAACTGTTTTTT	CASSGPGTRGEKLFF
TRBV5-8	.	.	TRBJ1-5	TGTGCCAGCAGCCCCAGAAGCAATCAGCCCCAGCATTTT	CASSPRSNQPQHF
TRBV27	.	.	TRBJ1-2	TGTGCCAGCAGTAACAGGGTTGGTGGCTACACCTTC	CASSNRVGGYTF
TRBV10-3	.	.	TRBJ2-7	TGTGCCATCAGTGAGTCGGGCAGCTTCTACGAGCAGTACTTC	CAISESGSFYEQYF
TRBV10-2	.	.	TRBJ1-1	TGCGCCAGCAGCTCCGGGGGGATCACTGAAGCTTTCTTT	CASSSGGITEAFF
TRBV7-3	.	.	TRBJ1-1	TGTGCCAGCAGCCCCCAGGGGAACACTGAAGCTTTCTTT	CASSPQGNTEAFF
TRBV5-1	TRBD1	.	TRBJ1-1	TGCGCCAGCAGCGGAGGACAGGTTGGGCCTGAAGCTTTCTTT	CASSGGQVGPEAFF
TRBV7-3	.	.	TRBJ2-5	TGTGCCAGCAGCTTAAGTAGAGGTGGTCGGGAGACCCAGTACTTC	CASSLSRGGRETQYF
TRBV27	TRBD2	.	TRBJ2-7	TGTGCCAGCAGTTTTAAAAGCGGGAGGCCGGCCTACGAGCAGTACTTC	CASSFKSGRPAYEQYF
TRBV7-9	TRBD2	.	TRBJ2-5	TGTTCCAGCAGCTTAGGGGGGACTAGTCTTCAAGAGACCCAGTACTTC	CSSSLGGTSLQETQYF
TRBV11-1	TRBD1	.	TRBJ2-7	TGTGCCAGCAGCTTAGAAGCCGGGACAGGGGGCGAGCAGTACTTC	CASSLEAGTGGEQYF
TRBV5-5	.	.	TRBJ2-7	TGTGCCAGCAGCTTGGAGGGGTCCTGGGCGCAGTACTTC	CASSLEGSWAQYF
TRBV27	TRBD1	once	TRBJ2-1	TGTGCCAGCAGTTTAAGGAGACAGGGGACCCACAATGAGCAGTTCTTC	CASSLRRQGTHNEQFF
TRBV11-2	.	.	TRBJ2-7	TGTGCCAGCAGCTTAGGAGGCACAACCTACGAGCAGTACTTC	CASSLGGTTYEQYF
TRBV5-1	.	.	TRBJ2-1	TGCGCCAGCAGCTTAAGAGCGGACTCCTACAATGAGCAGTTCTTC	CASSLRADSYNEQFF
TRBV29-1	.	.	TRBJ2-1	TGCAGCGTTGATACCGGAGGGGCCTCCTACAATGAGCAGTTCTTC	CSVDTGGASYNEQFF
TRBV9	.	.	TRBJ1-2	TGTGCCAGCAGCGCAATGACATTGAACTATGGCTACACCTTC	CASSAMTLNYGYTF
TRBV6-6	TRBD1	.	TRBJ1-5	TGTGCCAGCACACTATCGGGACAGGAGAATCAGCCCCAGCATTTT	CASTLSGQENQPQHF
TRBV5-1	TRBD1	.	TRBJ1-2	TGCGCCAGCAGCTCCGGGACAGAAGGAGTTAGCTACACCTTC	CASSSGTEGVSYTF
TRBV28	TRBD1	once	TRBJ1-6	TGTGCCAGCAGTGGGACAGGGGTAACATTTAATTCACCCCTCCACTTT	CASSGTGVTFNSPLHF
TRBV28	.	.	TRBJ1-2	TGTGCCAGCAGACCTTACAGGGAATCGGTCGCTAACTATGGCTACACCTTC	CASRPYRESVANYGYTF
TRBV6-1	.	.	TRBJ1-2	TGTGCCAGCAGTGAAGAAAGGGGGGGAAACTATGGCTACACCTTC	CASSEERGGNYGYTF
TRBV28	.	.	TRBJ1-2	TGTGCCAGCAGTTTATTGTACAGGGAGAACTATGGCTACACCTTC	CASSLLYRENYGYTF
TRBV5-6	TRBD1	few	TRBJ2-7	TGTGCCAGCAGCCAGGACAGGGTAGGGTACGAGCAGTACTTC	CASSQDRVGYEQYF
TRBV25-1	.	.	TRBJ1-3	TGTGCCAGCAGTGAATCGGGCCCAGGAGGGGCTGGAAACACCATATATTTT	CASSESGPGGAGNTIYF
TRBV10-2	.	.	TRBJ2-3	TGCGCCAGCCTCAGGGCTTCTAGCACAGATACGCAGTATTTT	CASLRASSTDTQYF
TRBV27	.	.	TRBJ1-6	TGTGCCAGCAGTACCTCCAGGGGATTGAATTCACCCCTCCACTTT	CASSTSRGLNSPLHF
TRBV2	TRBD1	.	TRBJ2-1	TGTGCCAGCAGTGAAATCAAGGGACAGGGGGGGAATGAGCAGTTCTTC	CASSEIKGQGGNEQFF
TRBV15	.	.	TRBJ1-1	TGTGCCACCAGCAGAGGACAGGAGAACACTGAAGCTTTCTTT	CATSRGQENTEAFF
TRBV6-6	TRBD1	.	TRBJ2-7	TGTGCCAGCACGCTAGGGACAGGGAGTAGCGCCTACGAGCAGTACTTC	CASTLGTGSSAYEQYF
TRBV5-1	TRBD1	once	TRBJ2-7	TGCGCCAGCAGCTTGGGACCCGGGACAGAAATTTACGAGCAGTACTTC	CASSLGPGTEIYEQYF
TRBV4-1	.	.	TRBJ2-7	TGCGCCAGCAGTCAGCAGGGTTCCTACGAGCAGTACTTC	CASSQQGSYEQYF
TRBV28	TRBD1	.	TRBJ2-1	TGTGCCAGCACTACAGGGGGGTCTTACAATGAGCAGTTCTTC	CASTTGGSYNEQFF
TRBV10-3	TRBD2	few	TRBJ2-3	TGTGCCATCAGTGAGCCCCGGGGCGGGAGTACAGATACGCAGTATTTT	CAISEPRGGSTDTQYF
TRBV27	.	.	TRBJ2-5	TGTGCCAGCAGTTTATCCCGGGCAGCTCGGGGTGAGACCCAGTACTTC	CASSLSRAARGETQYF
TRBV7-8	TRBD2	.	TRBJ2-5	TGTGCCAGCAGCTCACTAGCGGGGGAGCAAGAGACCCAGTACTTC	CASSSLAGEQETQYF
TRBV13	.	.	TRBJ2-6	TGTGCCAGCAGCTCGAGGGACACCAACGTCCTGACTTTC	CASSSRDTNVLTF
TRBV2	TRBD1	.	TRBJ1-1	TGTGCCAGCAGTGTGGGACAGGTGAACACTGAAGCTTTCTTT	CASSVGQVNTEAFF
TRBV6-5	TRBD1	.	TRBJ1-1	TGTGCCAGCAGTCATACTAGACAGGGGGGGACTGAAGCTTTCTTT	CASSHTRQGGTEAFF
TRBV23-1	.	.	TRBJ2-1	TGCGCCAGCAGTCAATCGTGGCAGGGTGGCTCCTACAATGAGCAGTTCTTC	CASSQSWQGGSYNEQFF
TRBV6-6	.	.	TRBJ1-3	TGTGCCAGCAGTCGCAGATCTCAGGGCTCTGGAAACACCATATATTTT	CASSRRSQGSGNTIYF
TRBV2	TRBD2	once	TRBJ2-2	TGTGCCAGCAGTGATTTAGGGGGACTAGCGGGAGGGCCGTCCGGGGAGCTGTTTTTT	CASSDLGGLAGGPSGELFF
TRBV19	TRBD2	.	TRBJ2-7	TGTGCCAGTAGTATAGTTCCGGGGGGAGTCTACGAGCAGTACTTC	CASSIVPGGVYEQYF
TRBV5-1	.	few	TRBJ1-4	TGCGCCAGCAGCTTGGGAGGGGGAACTAATGAAAAACTGTTTTTT	CASSLGGGTNEKLFF
TRBV5-1	TRBD1	few	TRBJ2-2	TGCGCCAGCAGCTTCGCGCCAATGACAGGGCAGTCTGGGGAGCTGTTTTTT	CASSFAPMTGQSGELFF
TRBV7-9	.	.	TRBJ2-7	TGTGCCAGCAGCGACTACCGGGATAGCTCCTACGAGCAGTACTTC	CASSDYRDSSYEQYF
TRBV7-3	TRBD2	.	TRBJ2-7	TGTGCCAGCAGCTTATTGGTGGGACGGGGGGGAGGCGAGCAGTACTTC	CASSLLVGRGGGEQYF
TRBV9	.	few	TRBJ1-2	TGTGCCAGCAGCGTAGATCTTGACTATGGCTACACCTTC	CASSVDLDYGYTF
TRBV10-2	.	.	TRBJ1-3	TGCGCCAGCAGTGCAATGGCCCTCGCTAGAGGAAACACCATATATTTT	CASSAMALARGNTIYF
TRBV7-9	.	.	TRBJ1-1	TGTGCCAGCAGCTTAGAGGCGGGGGGGAAAGCTTTCTTT	CASSLEAGGKAFF
TRBV6-6	TRBD1	.	TRBJ2-7	TGTGCCAGCAGTTTACGACAGGGGGCTTCCTACGAGCAGTACTTC	CASSLRQGASYEQYF
TRBV7-3	.	.	TRBJ2-1	TGTGCCAGCAGTGGTCAGGAGGATCTTGTCAATGAGCAGTTCTTC	CASSGQEDLVNEQFF
TRBV7-7	.	.	TRBJ2-5	TGTGCCAGCAGCTTAACAGTAGCGGTACAAGAGACCCAGTACTTC	CASSLTVAVQETQYF
TRBV2	.	.	TRBJ1-4	TGTGCCAGCAGCAGGGGAACTAATGAAAAACTGTTTTTT	CASSRGTNEKLFF